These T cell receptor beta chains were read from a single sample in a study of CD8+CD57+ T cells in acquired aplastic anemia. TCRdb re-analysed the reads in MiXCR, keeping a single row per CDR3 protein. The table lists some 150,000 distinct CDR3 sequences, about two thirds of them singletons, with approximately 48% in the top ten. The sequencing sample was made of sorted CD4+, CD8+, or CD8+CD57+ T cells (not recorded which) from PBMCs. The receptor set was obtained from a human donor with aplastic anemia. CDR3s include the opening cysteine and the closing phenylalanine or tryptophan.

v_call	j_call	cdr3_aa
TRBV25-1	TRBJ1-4	CASSEVATNEKLFF
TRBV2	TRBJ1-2	CASRSPGTGYPGYTF
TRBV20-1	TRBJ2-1	CSAPGSGDTFF
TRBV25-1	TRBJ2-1	CASSLYSPADEQFF
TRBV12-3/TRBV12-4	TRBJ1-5	CASSPYRDTNQPQHF
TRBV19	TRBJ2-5	CASSFSGSQETQYF
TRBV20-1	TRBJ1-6	CSARDPGRGSPLHF
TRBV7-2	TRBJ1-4	CASSSYDLATNEKLFF
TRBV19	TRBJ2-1	CASRERGVYNEQFF
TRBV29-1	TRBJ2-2	CSMRLGGTGELFF
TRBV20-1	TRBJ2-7	CSARDQGSYEQYF
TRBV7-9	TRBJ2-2	CASSQEGRGLGGELFF
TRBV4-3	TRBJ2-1	CASSQEPAGAYNEQFF
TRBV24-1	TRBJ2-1	CATRGREANEQFF
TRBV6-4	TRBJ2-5	CATSDRGDGGTQYF
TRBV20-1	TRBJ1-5	CSASRTPNQPQHF
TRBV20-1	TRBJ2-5	CSARVVLLSGTQETQYF
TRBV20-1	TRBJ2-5	CSARDRAFQETQYF
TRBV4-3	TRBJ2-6	CASSQDQAGETGANVLTF
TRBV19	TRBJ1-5	CASSKGWRWATQHF
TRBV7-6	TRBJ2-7	CASSPDHYEQYF
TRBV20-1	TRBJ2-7	CSAFGEREGHEQYF
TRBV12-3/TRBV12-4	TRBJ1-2	CASSLAHGSYGTKYTF
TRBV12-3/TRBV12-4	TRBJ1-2	CASSLAWDNNYGYTF
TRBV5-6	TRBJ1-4	CASSLDGGKEHEKLFF
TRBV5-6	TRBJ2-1	CASSPGTSGYNGQFF
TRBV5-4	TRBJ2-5	CASSLSGTREETQYF
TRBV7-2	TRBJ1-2	CASSPRAGAGYTF
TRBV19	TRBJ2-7	CASLGGTSGGDSYEQYF
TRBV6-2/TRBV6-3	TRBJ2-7	CASSSAAEQAYEQYF
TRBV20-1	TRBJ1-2	CSAPTLRPLYGYTF
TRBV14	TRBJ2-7	CASSQETGRIYEQYF
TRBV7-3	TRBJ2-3	CASSYIIDSLTDTQYF